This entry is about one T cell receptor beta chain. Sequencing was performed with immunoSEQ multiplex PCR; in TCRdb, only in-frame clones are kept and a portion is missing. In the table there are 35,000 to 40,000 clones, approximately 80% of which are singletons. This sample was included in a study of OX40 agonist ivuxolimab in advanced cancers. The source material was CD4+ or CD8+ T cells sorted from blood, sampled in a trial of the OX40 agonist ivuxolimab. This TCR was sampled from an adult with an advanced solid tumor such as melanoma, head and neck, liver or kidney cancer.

The CDR3 sequence: CASSLFIDTQYF. The CDR3 DNA reads TGTGCCAGCAGCTTATTTATAGATACGCAGTATTTT. The chain combines TRBV7-9 with TRBJ2-3, with no clear D. This CDR3 region has 12 residues. V was cut by 2 bases and J by 5 bases, with 5 bases left in between. The germline V gene encodes CDR1 SEHNR and CDR2 FQNEAQ (reference sequence).